This TCR beta chain emerged from a study of blood T cell repertoires in COVID-19. Method: immunoSEQ multiplex PCR; TCRdb's copy keeps in-frame clones and lacks some. The sample holds over 350,000 clones, just under 90% seen once. In germline, CDR1 is SGHAT, CDR2 FQNNGV. The CDR3 totals 18 residues. V shed 0 bases, J shed 6 bases, and the junction held 12 bases outside the gene matches. Sequenced sample: PBMCs or T cells enriched from blood (not recorded which). The TCR sequence derives from a woman between 50 and 59 years old who had recovered from COVID-19. This chain joins TRBV11-2 and TRBJ2-1, with 9 bases aligning to TRBD2. Written as DNA, the CDR3 is TGTGCCAGCAGCTTAGACCTGGTACTAGCGGGCTTATTCAATGAGCAGTTCTTC. Translation gives CASSLDLVLAGLFNEQFF.